Below, 24 T cell receptor beta chains from the same sample are listed, as sequenced in a study of T-cell reconstitution after alpha-beta-depleted transplantation in children. Construction of the TCRbeta library involved unique molecular identifiers. MiXCR was run by TCRdb on the PCR reads, yielding one entry per CDR3 protein. The data contain approximately 640,000 distinct CDR3 sequences, about 15% of them singletons. This sample comprised PBMCs from the stem cell graft donor, obtained from the stem cell graft. These receptors all come from a human donor who donated a stem cell graft to a child with acute myeloid leukemia.

This clonotype was counted ten times or more. The chain couples TRBV13 to TRBJ2-2; D may correspond to TRBD1 or TRBD2 (6 bases each). The CDR3 contains 17 residues. Germline assignment: CDR1 PRHDT and CDR2 FYEKMQ (reference sequence). With 6 bases removed from V and 4 bases from J, the gap between germline ends came to 21 bases. The DNA for the CDR3 is TGTGCCAGCAGACCACATTACAGGGAGGAAGGCACCGGGGAGCTGTTTTTT. The encoded protein is CASRPHYREEGTGELFF. Drawing the rest from reference TRBV13 and TRBJ2-2, the complete variable domain is AAGVIQSPRHLIKEKRETATLKCYPIPRHDTVYWYQQGPGQDPQFLISFYEKMQSDKGSIPDRFSAQQFSDYHSELNMSSLELGDSALYFCASRPHYREEGTGELFFGEGSRLTVL.

As concerns this clonotype: A much bigger clone sits one base away, suggesting this may be a read error. The V gene is TRBV10-3, the J gene TRBJ2-7; 9 bases map to TRBD1. Looked up from germline, CDR1 is ENHRY and CDR2 is SYGVKD. J was trimmed by 2 bases and V by 4 bases; bases with no gene match: 3. The CDR3 runs 14 residues. The CDR3 region is CAISGTGEAYEQYF. Here the CDR3 DNA reads TGTGCCATCAGTGGGACAGGGGAAGCCTACGAGCAGTACTTC.

The sample holds a few counts of this clonotype. The V call is TRBV7-2, the J call TRBJ1-3; D not certain. V was clipped by 2 bases and J by 0 bases, with 14 bases between them. CDR1 and CDR2 from the germline V gene are SGHTA and FQGNSA. This CDR3 spans 17 amino acids. For the CDR3, the DNA is TGTGCCAGCAGCTTAAAATACGGAGAGTTCTCTGGAAACACCATATATTTT. Its protein product is CASSLKYGEFSGNTIYF.

This clonotype was observed a handful of times. This sequence joins TRBV20-1 and TRBJ2-5; TRBD2 might be the D (7 bases). The CDR3 is made up of 16 amino acids. V gave up 1 base and J gave up 4 bases, with 19 bases separating them. Germline V CDR1 and CDR2: DFQATT, SNEGSKA (reference sequence). The CDR3 here is CSARGGSGGGRETQYF. DNA of the CDR3: TGCAGTGCTAGAGGCGGTTCGGGGGGCGGACGAGAGACCCAGTACTTC.

The sample holds a few counts of this clonotype. The chain links TRBV12-5 to TRBJ2-1; D possibly corresponds to TRBD2 (6 bases). The CDR3 totals 14 residues. The V gene's germline CDR1 is LGHNT and CDR2 FRNRAP. The V end lost 7 bases, the J end lost 7 bases, and 17 bases lay between the germline ends. For the CDR3, the DNA is TGTGCTAGTGCGGCTAGCGCTTTGGTTAATGAGCAGTTCTTC. Its translation is CASAASALVNEQFF.

This clonotype has only a few counts. The chain links TRBV7-9 to TRBJ1-1, with TRBD1 identical over 10 bases. The CDR3 spans 16 residues. Germline CDR1 and CDR2: SEHNR and FQNEAQ (reference sequence). Trimming took 4 bases from V and 2 from J; bases not matched to a gene: 7. CDR3 protein: CASSSRTGGINTEAFF. The CDR3 coding sequence is TGTGCCAGCAGCTCGCGGACAGGGGGAATCAACACTGAAGCTTTCTTT.

This clonotype was counted at least ten times. V usage is TRBV11-2 and J usage is TRBJ2-5; TRBD1 matches 12 bases. Germline CDR1 is SGHAT and CDR2 is FQNNGV. The CDR3 loop spans 19 amino acids. After removal of 1 base from V and 3 bases from J, the junction contained 12 bases not matched to a gene. CDR3 region: CASSLVGRVGTGGEETQYF. CDR3 coding DNA: TGTGCCAGCAGCTTAGTAGGAAGGGTCGGGACAGGGGGCGAAGAGACCCAGTACTTC.

This clonotype was counted between two and nine times. The chain joins TRBV20-1 to TRBJ2-1, with 7 bases matching TRBD2. The CDR3 spans 14 residues. CDR1 is DFQATT, CDR2 SNEGSKA, per germline (reference sequence). Trimming removed 6 bases from V and 3 bases from J; junction bases left unmatched: 8. Written as DNA, the CDR3 is TGCAGTGCGGCACGCGGGGGAAGCTACAATGAGCAGTTCTTC. It translates to CSAARGGSYNEQFF.

V is TRBV6-1 and J is TRBJ2-7, with D maybe TRBD2 (5 bases). Germline V gene data show CDR1 as MNHNS and CDR2 as SASEGT. V was pared by 6 bases and J by 2 bases, with 20 bases between. The CDR3 is made up of 16 amino acids. The CDR3 protein is CASSPGGLTSPYEQYV. CDR3 DNA sequence: TGTGCCAGCAGCCCCGGCGGACTGACTTCTCCCTACGAGCAGTACGTC.

At least ten counts were recorded for this clonotype. This chain connects TRBV11-1 to TRBJ2-1; a weak D match, TRBD2 (5 bases). In germline, CDR1 is SGHAT, CDR2 FQDESV (reference sequence). The V and J ends lost 5 bases and 0 bases respectively, with 20 bases between them. This CDR3 has 18 amino acids. The CDR3 loop is CASSPIERTSSSYNEQFF. As DNA, the CDR3 is TGTGCCAGCAGCCCAATTGAGAGGACTTCGAGCTCCTACAATGAGCAGTTCTTC.

The chain is built from TRBV5-1 and TRBJ2-5, with D maybe TRBD2 (6 bases). This CDR3 has 16 amino acids. CDR1 and CDR2 (germline): SGHRS, YFSETQ. V lost 0 bases and J lost 4, with 16 bases in between. The chain's CDR3 is CASSLGLALGGETQYF. CDR3 bases: TGCGCCAGCAGCTTGGGGCTAGCGCTGGGGGGAGAGACCCAGTACTTC.

This clonotype was detected ten times or more. V gene TRBV4-3 combines with J gene TRBJ2-5; D may be TRBD2 (6 bases). V was cut by 0 bases and J by 5 bases, with 10 bases left in between. This CDR3 contains 14 residues. Looked up from germline, CDR1 is LGHNA and CDR2 is YSLEER. The CDR3 spells CASSQDWGDETQYF. In nucleotides, the CDR3 is TGCGCCAGCAGCCAAGATTGGGGGGACGAGACCCAGTACTTC.

This clonotype was recorded many times. The genes are TRBV12-3 or TRBV12-4 and TRBJ2-3, with TRBD2 matching over 7 bases. The CDR3 has 15 residues. V lost 6 bases to trimming and J lost 3 bases; unmatched junction nucleotides: 9. The CDR3 spells CASRGDTRETDTQYF. As DNA, the CDR3 is TGTGCCAGCAGGGGAGATACGCGGGAGACAGATACGCAGTATTTT.

This clonotype was picked up a small number of times. J is TRBJ1-6 and V is TRBV13; TRBD1 matches 8 bases. This CDR3 comprises 16 residues. CDR1 is PRHDT, CDR2 FYEKMQ, per germline (reference sequence). V shed 3 bases, J shed 5 bases, and the junction held 6 bases outside the gene matches. The CDR3 DNA reads TGTGCCAGCAGCTTCACAGGGGGATTGGATAATTCACCCCTCCACTTT. Its protein product is CASSFTGGLDNSPLHF.

This clonotype was seen at least ten times. This sequence joins TRBV5-5 and TRBJ2-2; D gene uncertain. Germline loops: CDR1 SGHKS, CDR2 YYEKEE (reference sequence). The CDR3 runs to 17 residues. The ends were cut back, 0 bases at V and 0 bases at J, with 12 bases in the middle. CDR3 in amino acids: CASSLEVRFANTGELFF. The CDR3 bases are TGTGCCAGCAGCTTGGAGGTCAGATTCGCGAACACCGGGGAGCTGTTTTTT.

This clonotype appeared many times. The gene calls are TRBV20-1 and TRBJ2-7; D is ambiguous. CDR3 length: 11 residues. V dropped 0 bases and J dropped 6 bases, with 6 bases sitting between them. Germline lookup yields CDR1 DFQATT and CDR2 SNEGSKA (reference sequence). The CDR3: CSAREGREQYV. DNA for the CDR3: TGCAGTGCTAGAGAAGGGCGCGAGCAGTACGTC.

The table lists this clonotype with many counts. CDR3 nucleotide sequence: TGTGCCAGCAGGGGATCAGGGTGGGAAACTGAAGCTTTCTTT. Protein: CASRGSGWETEAFF. The chain uses TRBV6-4 and TRBJ1-1, with a possible D match to TRBD1 (5 bases). This CDR3 contains 14 residues. Germline lookup yields CDR1 MRHNA and CDR2 SNTAGT. Trimming took off 6 bases at V and 5 bases at J, with 16 bases between the two ends.

This clonotype appeared a few times. The chain employs TRBV6-5 and TRBJ2-3, with 8 bases matching TRBD1. The junction had 8 bases not matched to a gene; V was cut back by 0 bases and J by 0 bases. The CDR3 runs to 18 residues. The V gene's germline CDR1 is MNHEY and CDR2 SVGAGI. CDR3 residues: CASSYSAGGASSTDTQYF. The CDR3 bases are TGTGCCAGCAGTTACTCCGCAGGGGGCGCGTCTAGCACAGATACGCAGTATTTT.

This clonotype was recorded many times. In DNA, the CDR3 is TGTGCCAGCTCTACCTGGGGGTCCCACGAGCAGTACGTC. Protein: CASSTWGSHEQYV. The chain uses TRBV6-5 and TRBJ2-7; either TRBD1 or TRBD2 may fit D (5 bases each). V was trimmed by 8 bases and J by 5 bases, leaving 16 bases between them. The CDR3 consists of 13 residues. Looked up from germline, CDR1 is MNHEY and CDR2 is SVGAGI.

The genes are TRBV4-1 and TRBJ1-5; D may be TRBD1 (5 bases). The V and J ends lost 1 base and 3 bases respectively, with 7 bases between them. This CDR3 has 14 amino acids. Germline CDR1 and CDR2: MGHRA and YSYEKL. The CDR3 spells CASSQVTVNQPQHF. DNA of the CDR3: TGCGCCAGCAGCCAAGTGACAGTCAATCAGCCCCAGCATTTT.

The chain is built from TRBV6-1 and TRBJ2-1, with no clear D. Germline V CDR1 and CDR2: MNHNS, SASEGT. V was cut by 5 bases and J by 9 bases, with 14 bases left in between. This CDR3 is built from 13 residues. The CDR3 protein is CASSPSVAVEQFF. CDR3 coding DNA: TGTGCCAGCAGTCCCTCTGTAGCAGTTGAGCAGTTCTTC.

This clonotype appeared a few times. The chain couples TRBV9 to TRBJ2-2, with a tentative D call TRBD1 (5 bases). Per germline, CDR1 SGDLS and CDR2 YYNGEE. V was trimmed by 3 bases and J by 1 base, leaving 16 bases between them. The CDR3 totals 17 residues. This CDR3 is CASSESQAGRNTGELFF. CDR3 DNA sequence: TGTGCCAGCAGCGAATCGCAGGCAGGGCGGAACACCGGGGAGCTGTTTTTT.

This clonotype was counted between two and nine times. V and J are TRBV6-2 or TRBV6-3 and TRBJ2-1; either TRBD1 or TRBD2 may fit D (5 bases each). Germline V CDR1 and CDR2: MNHEY, SVGEGT. CDR3 size: 16 residues. V lost 7 bases and J 6 bases, leaving 22 bases between the germline ends. The CDR3 spells CASIPIGTVGANEQFF. Here the CDR3 DNA reads TGTGCCAGCATTCCCATCGGGACCGTCGGGGCCAATGAGCAGTTCTTC.

The chain employs TRBV25-1 and TRBJ1-2; tentative D call: TRBD1 (5 bases). CDR3 length: 12 amino acids. Germline V gene data show CDR1 as MGHDK and CDR2 as SYGVNS. V was shortened by 3 bases and J by 10 bases, with 12 bases between the two germline ends. CDR3 DNA sequence: TGTGCCAGCAGTGAGGGGGGAGGCGACTACACCTTC. Amino acid sequence: CASSEGGGDYTF.